The 13 T cell receptor beta chains given below trace back to one sample, sequenced in a study of shared clonotypes between healthy human individuals. Positively selected for CCR7, the CD45RO-negative cells used as naive CD8 cells excluded terminally differentiated effector memory CD45RA+ cells. The repertoire was sequenced with immunoSEQ multiplex PCR; TCRdb's copy has only in-frame clones and lacks some. The sample includes around 700,000 clones, under 95% of them seen just once. The source material was naive CD8+ T cells sorted from blood. The receptors shown here come from a man younger than 45 in good health.

A few counts support this clone. CDR3 in amino acids: CASSFLGLEQYF. Written as DNA, the CDR3 is TGTGCCAGCAGTTTTTTGGGACTAGAGCAGTACTTC. The V and J genes are TRBV6-6 and TRBJ2-7; 7 nucleotides line up with TRBD2. This CDR3 has 12 amino acids. Germline V gene data show CDR1 as MNHNY and CDR2 as SVGAGI (reference sequence). Trimming cost V 4 bases and J 7 bases; bases outside gene matches: 4.

The genes are TRBV27 and TRBJ1-1; TRBD1 matches at 7 bases. CDR1 is MNHEY and CDR2 is SMNVEV in the germline V gene (reference sequence). The CDR3 runs 14 residues. J gave up 2 bases and V 6 bases, and 6 bases lay outside the gene matches. The CDR3 region has the DNA TGTGCCAGCAGCCAGGGACAGAGAAACACTGAAGCTTTCTTT. This codes for CASSQGQRNTEAFF.

The rearrangement joins TRBV7-6 to TRBJ2-5; D uncertain. This CDR3 has 13 amino acids. Germline V gene data show CDR1 as SGHVS and CDR2 as FNYEAQ. V lost 1 base and J 5 bases, leaving 8 bases between the germline ends. In nucleotides, the CDR3 is TGTGCCAGCAGCTTAGGGTTTCTTGAGACCCAGTACTTC. It is translated as CASSLGFLETQYF. Combining the CDR3 with reference TRBV7-6 and TRBJ2-5 gives the whole variable domain GAGVSQSPRYKVTKRGQDVALRCDPISGHVSLYWYRQALGQGPEFLTYFNYEAQQDKSGLPNDRFSAERPEGSISTLTIQRTEQRDSAMYRCASSLGFLETQYFGPGTRLLVL.

This chain links TRBV18 with TRBJ1-2; D not certain. V was cut by 1 base and J by 0 bases, with 15 bases left in between. This CDR3 is built from 17 residues. The V gene's germline CDR1 is KGHSH and CDR2 LQKENI. CDR3 in amino acids: CASSPLEAGTPNYGYTF. CDR3 coding DNA: TGTGCCAGCTCACCACTGGAGGCAGGAACGCCTAACTATGGCTACACCTTC.

The chain carries TRBV28 and TRBJ1-2; D is uncertain. V was trimmed by 10 bases and J by 3 bases, leaving 9 bases between them. Germline lookup yields CDR1 MDHEN and CDR2 SYDVKM. The CDR3 covers 11 residues. The CDR3 region has the DNA TGTGCCACCTCACCCTACTATGGCTACACCTTC. This encodes CATSPYYGYTF.

The rearrangement links TRBV11-2 to TRBJ2-5; D possibly uses TRBD1 or TRBD2 (6 bases each). The CDR3 is made up of 15 amino acids. Germline V lookup: CDR1 SGHAT, CDR2 FQNNGV. Trimming shortened V by 5 bases and J by 7 bases, and 20 bases separated the two germline ends. The CDR3 sequence: CASSLQGGHRWTQYF. The CDR3 nucleotides are TGTGCCAGCAGCCTCCAAGGGGGGCACCGGTGGACCCAGTACTTC.

The chain combines TRBV14 with TRBJ2-1; 8 nucleotides agree with TRBD2. The V gene's germline CDR1 is SGHDN and CDR2 FVKESK. This CDR3 has 14 residues. V was pared by 8 bases and J by 0 bases, with 3 bases of the junction left unmatched. The CDR3 here is CASASGSSYNEQFF. DNA for the CDR3: TGTGCCAGCGCGAGCGGGAGCTCCTACAATGAGCAGTTCTTC.

The chain links TRBV29-1 to TRBJ2-7; TRBD2 might be the D (6 bases). This CDR3 spans 15 amino acids. The ends were cut back, 0 bases at V and 4 bases at J, with 16 bases in the middle. Germline lookup yields CDR1 SQVTM and CDR2 ANQGSEA. CDR3 sequence (DNA): TGCAGCGTTGAAGATCGAGCTTCGGCGGGGTACGAGCAGTACTTC. Encoded protein: CSVEDRASAGYEQYF.

J is TRBJ1-1 and V is TRBV28; D remains unclear. V was shortened by 5 bases and J by 4 bases, with 14 bases between the two germline ends. Germline assignment: CDR1 MDHEN and CDR2 SYDVKM. This CDR3 contains 14 residues. DNA for the CDR3: TGTGCCAGCAGTCCCATAGGGAGTTCCACTGAAGCTTTCTTT. Its protein product is CASSPIGSSTEAFF.

This clone was counted many times. V is TRBV7-9 and J is TRBJ1-5, with D possibly TRBD1 on 5 matching bases. The V gene lost 5 bases and the J gene lost 6 bases, with 14 bases spanning the gap. Germline CDR1 SEHNR, CDR2 FQNEAQ (reference sequence). The CDR3 spans 14 residues. DNA for the CDR3: TGTGCCAGCAGCCTAGACAGCGCTCGTCAGCCCCAGCATTTT. It is translated as CASSLDSARQPQHF.

This chain connects TRBV5-1 to TRBJ1-5; D might be TRBD1 (5 bases). V lost 1 base, J lost 2 bases, and 10 bases lay in between. Germline-derived CDR1 and CDR2 are SGHRS and YFSETQ. The CDR3 is made up of 15 amino acids. This CDR3 reads CASSLSWGGNQPQHF. The CDR3 nucleotides are TGCGCCAGCAGCTTGTCTTGGGGGGGCAATCAGCCCCAGCATTTT.

This clone is a singleton in its sample. The J gene is TRBJ2-3, the V gene TRBV11-2, with D maybe TRBD1 (5 bases). Looked up from germline, CDR1 is SGHAT and CDR2 is FQNNGV. V gave up 4 bases and J gave up 0 bases, with 17 bases separating them. The CDR3 consists of 17 residues. Written as DNA, the CDR3 is TGTGCCAGCAGCTCAATTCAAGGGGCCACTAGCACAGATACGCAGTATTTT. Protein: CASSSIQGATSTDTQYF. The full variable domain, rest sourced from reference TRBV11-2 and TRBJ2-3, is EAGVAQSPRYKIIEKRQSVAFWCNPISGHATLYWYQQILGQGPKLLIQFQNNGVVDDSQLPKDRFSAERLKGVDSTLKIQPAKLEDSAVYLCASSSIQGATSTDTQYFGPGTRLTVL.

As regards this clone: The sample carries other DNA sequences with the same CDR3. CDR3 DNA sequence: TGTGCCAGCAGTCAAGGCTCCTACGAGCAGTACTTC. It translates to CASSQGSYEQYF. The chain joins TRBV7-9 to TRBJ2-7; D call uncertain. Trimming left V 6 bases short and J 0 bases short, with 6 bases between. CDR1 is SEHNR, CDR2 FQNEAQ, per germline (reference sequence). The CDR3 spans 12 residues.